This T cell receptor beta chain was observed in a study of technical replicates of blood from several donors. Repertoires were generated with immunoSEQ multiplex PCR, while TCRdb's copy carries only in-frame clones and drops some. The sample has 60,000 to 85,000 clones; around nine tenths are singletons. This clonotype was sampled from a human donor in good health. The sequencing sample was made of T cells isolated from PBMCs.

The CDR3 loop is CASSLDGGTTEAFF. The CDR3 nucleotides read TGCGCCAGCAGCCTTGACGGGGGGACCACTGAAGCTTTCTTT. The rearrangement uses TRBV4-3 and TRBJ1-1, with D tentatively TRBD1 (5 bases). CDR3 length: 14 residues. Trimming removed 4 bases from V and 4 bases from J, with 13 bases in between. CDR1 is LGHNA, CDR2 YSLEER, per germline.